Below, 28 T cell receptor beta chains from the same sample are listed, as sequenced in a study of a mutant IDH1 vaccine in newly diagnosed glioma. Time point: week 23, last vaccination. Every single dose of the vaccine, 300 ug of mutant IDH1 20-mer peptide, came with topical imiquimod. Here immunoSEQ multiplex PCR was the method, and the copy in TCRdb shows in-frame clones only, minus some. The table has about 43,000 clones, 84% seen once. Their recognized antigens are unknown. The material was PBMCs, obtained from a glioma patient whose treatment included an IDH1 peptide vaccine. Receptors originate from a young woman with glioma. Some clones in this sample may be carry-over from other donors' samples.

This rearrangement joins TRBV5-1 to TRBJ2-1; D possibly matches TRBD1 or TRBD2 (5 bases each). Germline loops: CDR1 SGHRS, CDR2 YFSETQ. The CDR3 runs to 14 residues. V lost 4 bases to trimming and J lost 1 base, with 9 bases between them. The CDR3 region is CASSRDESYNEQFF. The CDR3 bases are TGCGCCAGCAGCCGGGACGAGTCCTACAATGAGCAGTTCTTC.

The chain joins TRBV11-3 to TRBJ1-1; D is ambiguous. V lost 6 bases and J 6 bases, leaving 8 bases between the germline ends. Germline values: CDR1 SGHNT, CDR2 YENEEA. This CDR3 region has 11 residues. DNA for the CDR3: TGTGCCAGCAGGGCAGGACCTGAAGCTTTCTTT. Translation: CASRAGPEAFF.

The chain couples TRBV6-1 to TRBJ1-2, with TRBD1 identical over 7 bases. The CDR3 extends over 11 amino acids. Germline-derived CDR1 and CDR2 are MNHNS and SASEGT. Germline trimming cut 9 bases from V and 6 bases from J; bases unmatched to any gene: 4. CDR3 sequence: CARRGGDGYTF. In DNA form, the CDR3 reads TGTGCCAGAAGAGGGGGCGATGGCTACACCTTC.

This sequence joins TRBV5-1 and TRBJ2-3; D gene uncertain. The CDR3 consists of 12 residues. CDR1 is SGHRS, CDR2 YFSETQ, per germline. Trimming left V 2 bases short and J 6 bases short, with 7 bases between. The chain's CDR3 is CASSFMGDTQYF. Here the CDR3 DNA reads TGCGCCAGCAGCTTCATGGGGGATACGCAGTATTTT.

The chain recombines TRBV9 with TRBJ1-6; D is unresolved. Trimming pared 0 bases from V and 8 bases from J, leaving 9 bases between. Germline CDR1 is SGDLS and CDR2 is YYNGEE. This CDR3 spans 14 amino acids. The CDR3 bases are TGTGCCAGCAGCGTAGAAAGGGATGATTCACCCCTCCACTTT. The encoded protein is CASSVERDDSPLHF.

The V call is TRBV4-1, the J call TRBJ2-7, with a weak D call TRBD2 (6 bases). This CDR3 contains 14 residues. CDR1 MGHRA and CDR2 YSYEKL come from the germline V gene. Trimming removed 1 base from V and 5 bases from J, with 12 bases in between. CDR3 sequence reads: CASSQVPPGDEQYF. The CDR3 DNA is TGCGCCAGCAGCCAAGTCCCCCCGGGAGACGAGCAGTACTTC.

This chain joins TRBV5-4 and TRBJ2-7; possibly TRBD2 for D (5 bases). Between the trimmed V and J ends, which lost 3 bases and 4 bases, there was a span of 8 bases. Germline assignment: CDR1 SGHNT and CDR2 YYREEE (reference sequence). This CDR3 is 12 amino acids long. CDR3: CASSSDFYEQYF. CDR3 DNA sequence: TGTGCCAGCAGCTCGGACTTTTACGAGCAGTACTTC.

This sequence joins TRBV7-8 and TRBJ1-2; possible D gene TRBD1, 5 bases. Germline CDR1 is SGHVS and CDR2 is FQNEAQ. V lost 5 bases and J lost 5, with 15 bases in between. The CDR3 is 14 residues long. This CDR3 reads CASSHLGQSYGYTF. Written as DNA, the CDR3 is TGTGCCAGCAGCCACCTGGGGCAGTCGTATGGCTACACCTTC.

The chain employs TRBV6-1 and TRBJ2-7; tentatively, D is TRBD1 (5 bases). The V and J ends lost 4 bases and 3 bases respectively, with 10 bases between them. This CDR3 is built from 13 residues. Per the germline V gene, CDR1 is MNHNS and CDR2 is SASEGT. CDR3 bases: TGTGCCAGCAGTGTAAAGCAGGGCTACGAGCAGTACTTC. This codes for CASSVKQGYEQYF.

This clone was recorded once. The genes are TRBV7-9 and TRBJ2-7; maybe TRBD1 (5 bases). The CDR3 consists of 15 residues. V was clipped by 1 base and J by 3 bases, with 13 bases between them. Germline CDR1 is SEHNR and CDR2 is FQNEAQ (reference sequence). This CDR3 reads CASSLVDPDNYEQYF. The CDR3 DNA is TGTGCCAGCAGCTTAGTAGACCCGGACAACTACGAGCAGTACTTC.

The rearrangement joins TRBV30 to TRBJ1-2; 8 bases map to TRBD1. Germline loops: CDR1 GTSNPN, CDR2 SVGIG (reference sequence). V trimming: 0 bases; J trimming: 7 bases; junction bases outside the gene matches: 13. CDR3 length: 16 residues. CDR3 in amino acids: CAWSVDRVKGYGGYTF. The CDR3 DNA follows: TGTGCCTGGAGTGTGGACAGGGTTAAGGGCTATGGTGGCTACACCTTC.

The chain combines TRBV9 with TRBJ2-3; 10 nucleotides match TRBD2. This CDR3 comprises 16 residues. Germline V gives CDR1 SGDLS, CDR2 YYNGEE. J gave up 2 bases and V 2 bases, and 5 bases lay outside the gene matches. CDR3 coding DNA: TGTGCCAGCAGCGTCTCAAGCGGGAGGGCCACAGATACGCAGTATTTT. Protein sequence: CASSVSSGRATDTQYF.

The chain employs TRBV7-2 and TRBJ2-1; no clear D gene. V shed 5 bases and J shed 6 bases, with 17 bases lying between them. Germline assignment: CDR1 SGHTA and CDR2 FQGNSA. CDR3 length: 15 residues. The CDR3 DNA reads TGTGCCAGCAGCAAACGGAGCCCCGCGAGCAATGAGCAGTTCTTC. Encoded protein: CASSKRSPASNEQFF.

The rearrangement joins TRBV5-6 to TRBJ2-7; possibly TRBD1 or TRBD2 for D (5 bases each). Trimming shortened V by 3 bases and J by 4 bases, and 8 bases separated the two germline ends. CDR1 and CDR2 from the germline V gene are SGHDT and YYEEEE. The CDR3 is 12 amino acids. As DNA, the CDR3 is TGTGCCAGCAGCTGGGGACCGTACGAGCAGTACTTC. Its protein is CASSWGPYEQYF.

This sequence joins TRBV18 and TRBJ1-1; D is perhaps TRBD1 (6 bases). Germline V gives CDR1 KGHSH, CDR2 LQKENI. The V and J ends lost 4 bases and 3 bases respectively, with 12 bases between them. The CDR3 has 14 amino acids. The CDR3 loop is CASSQRTVDTEAFF. CDR3 DNA: TGTGCCAGCTCACAGCGGACAGTTGACACTGAAGCTTTCTTT.

This clone was recorded only once. This chain uses TRBV30 with TRBJ2-7; a possible D gene is TRBD1 (5 bases). CDR1 and CDR2 from the germline V gene are GTSNPN and SVGIG (reference sequence). V lost 1 base and J 2 bases, leaving 9 bases between the germline ends. The CDR3 has 13 residues. The CDR3 sequence: CAWSGGKAYEQYF. The CDR3 DNA reads as TGTGCCTGGAGTGGGGGCAAGGCCTACGAGCAGTACTTC.

The chain is built from TRBV14 and TRBJ2-2; D is uncertain. Deletions cut 2 bases from V and 5 bases from J, with 9 bases between. The CDR3 has 14 residues. Germline CDR1 is SGHDN and CDR2 is FVKESK. This CDR3 is CASSQRVRTGELFF. The DNA for the CDR3 is TGTGCCAGCAGCCAACGGGTTAGAACCGGGGAGCTGTTTTTT. Looking up the rest from reference TRBV14 and TRBJ2-2 gives the full variable domain: EAGVTQFPSHSVIEKGQTVTLRCDPISGHDNLYWYRRVMGKEIKFLLHFVKESKQDESGMPNNRFLAERTGGTYSTLKVQPAELEDSGVYFCASSQRVRTGELFFGEGSRLTVL.

This chain connects TRBV28 to TRBJ2-2; D might be TRBD2 (5 bases). The ends were cut back, 4 bases at V and 6 bases at J, with 9 bases in the middle. The CDR3 is made up of 13 amino acids. CDR1 is MDHEN, CDR2 SYDVKM, per germline. CDR3 loop: CASSSRGSGELFF. The CDR3 DNA reads TGTGCCAGCAGTTCCCGAGGGTCCGGGGAGCTGTTTTTT.

This chain links TRBV13 with TRBJ1-3; 10 nucleotides match TRBD1. Unmatched junction bases numbered 9, after V lost 6 bases and J lost 1 base. This CDR3 is 17 amino acids long. CDR1 is PRHDT, CDR2 FYEKMQ, per germline (reference sequence). The CDR3 DNA reads TGTGCCAGCAGAACCCGGGACAGGGGCATTTCTGGAAACACCATATATTTT. Its translation is CASRTRDRGISGNTIYF.

DNA of the CDR3: TGCGCCAGCAGCCTAAAGTGGGGGACAGGGACCGAGCAGTACTTC. It yields the protein CASSLKWGTGTEQYF. The genes are TRBV5-1 and TRBJ2-7; 9 nucleotides agree with TRBD1. This CDR3 is 15 amino acids long. Germline trimming cut 4 bases from V and 6 bases from J; bases unmatched to any gene: 11. Germline V gene lookup returns CDR1 SGHRS and CDR2 YFSETQ.

V gene TRBV6-4 combines with J gene TRBJ2-1; D gene uncertain. This CDR3 spans 13 amino acids. Per the germline V gene, CDR1 is MRHNA and CDR2 is SNTAGT. V lost 2 bases and J lost 13, with 15 bases in between. The CDR3 DNA sequence: TGTGCCAGCAGTGACCGTACGCTAGGTTCACAGTTCTTC. Its translation is CASSDRTLGSQFF.

The CDR3 DNA sequence: TGTGCCAGCTGCAGGGAAGTGAACACTGAAGCTTTCTTT. It yields the protein CASCREVNTEAFF. The chain combines TRBV2 with TRBJ1-1; a weak D match, TRBD1 (5 bases). The CDR3 is 13 residues long. V was cut by 8 bases and J by 0 bases, with 10 bases left in between. Germline assignment: CDR1 SNHLY and CDR2 FYNNEI.

This clone was observed a single time. An end of the junction does not agree with germline; a read error may underlie this. The V call is TRBV4-2, the J call TRBJ2-2; D is perhaps TRBD2 (5 bases). The length of the CDR3 is 17 residues. CDR1 is LGHNA and CDR2 is YNFKEQ in the germline V gene. The CDR3 loop reads CASSQDQSGMNTEELFF. The CDR3 nucleotides read TGTGCCAGCAGCCAAGATCAGAGCGGAATGAACACCGAGGAGCTGTTTTTT.

The chain employs TRBV9 and TRBJ1-2; TRBD1 matches 7 bases. V gave up 3 bases and J gave up 2 bases; unmatched junction bases: 10. Per the germline V gene, CDR1 is SGDLS and CDR2 is YYNGEE. This CDR3 has 16 residues. CDR3 sequence (DNA): TGTGCCAGCAGCGGAGAAGTTACAGGGGCCAACTATGGCTACACCTTC. Encoded protein: CASSGEVTGANYGYTF.

The DNA of the CDR3 is TGTGCCAGCAGGCCCGGGCCCGGGGAGCTGTTTTTT. Translated, it gives CASRPGPGELFF. The chain combines TRBV6-5 with TRBJ2-2; D remains unclear. Trimming took 6 bases from V and 6 from J, leaving 8 bases between them. The germline gives CDR1 MNHEY, CDR2 SVGAGI. The length of the CDR3 is 12 residues.

V gene TRBV30 combines with J gene TRBJ2-5; 10 nucleotides match TRBD1. This CDR3 is 13 amino acids long. Germline CDR1 and CDR2: GTSNPN and SVGIG (reference sequence). Trimming at V came to 3 bases and at J to 9 bases, leaving 7 bases not matched to a gene. CDR3 in amino acids: CAWSRQGALAQYF. CDR3 nucleotides: TGTGCCTGGAGCCGACAGGGGGCCCTTGCCCAGTACTTC.

The chain employs TRBV25-1 and TRBJ1-3; unclear D gene. V gave up 1 base and J gave up 2 bases, with 9 bases separating them. The length of the CDR3 is 15 residues. Germline V gene data show CDR1 as MGHDK and CDR2 as SYGVNS. CDR3: CASSESVSPGNTIYF. CDR3 coding DNA: TGTGCCAGCAGTGAATCTGTCAGCCCTGGAAACACCATATATTTT.

The chain is built from TRBV5-1 and TRBJ2-7; 10 positions agree with TRBD2. The CDR3 is made up of 15 amino acids. J lost 2 bases, V lost 7 bases, and 9 bases had no gene match. Germline CDR1 is SGHRS and CDR2 is YFSETQ. CDR3: CASQPGTSETYEQYF. CDR3 DNA sequence: TGCGCCAGCCAGCCCGGGACTAGCGAAACCTACGAGCAGTACTTC.